This TCR beta chain is drawn from a study of shared clonotypes between healthy human individuals. After removal of 0 bases from V and 9 bases from J, the junction contained 6 bases not matched to a gene. There are 15 residues in the CDR3. The germline V gene has CDR1 MGHRA and CDR2 YSYEKL. Donors, healthy HIV-negative adults, lacked recent acute infections or vaccinations. With regard to this clone: What it recognizes is unknown.

Whole-study findings and limits: Among donors, clonotype sharing was expected to be affected by sequencing depth. Naive subsets generally exceeded memory subsets in estimated richness.

In replicate PCRs of sorted subsets, about 190 ng DNA, roughly 31,000 T cell genomes, was used. Produced via immunoSEQ multiplex PCR; TCRdb's table is partial and in-frame only. The sample shows some 1.5 million clones, approximately 98% of them seen only once. The chain recombines TRBV4-1 with TRBJ2-1; 9 bases agree with TRBD1. This receptor was identified in a man aged 25 to 40 in good health. The sample consisted of naive CD4+ T cells sorted from blood. Described subset: CD45RA+ positively selected. The CDR3 protein is CASSQEGQGRTEQFF. In DNA, the CDR3 is TGCGCCAGCAGCCAAGAGGGACAGGGAAGGACTGAGCAGTTCTTC.